The 28 T cell receptor beta chains presented below share a single source sample, sequenced in a study of low-dose radiotherapy and immunotherapy resistance in tumors. TRAV- and TRBV-specific primers were used for first-strand cDNA, which covered alpha and beta chains. The authors ran 20 PCR cycles to amplify TCRs with a constant-region primer and V-primer adapter. TCRdb reprocessed the reads with MiXCR, giving one entry per CDR3 protein. The sample includes tens of thousands of distinct CDR3 sequences, more than 8.5% seen only once; the top ten take approximately 0.98%. Time point reported: before trial treatment. The sequences come from PBMCs, collected before treatment. These receptors all come from a male donor with prostate cancer.

This clonotype has ten or more counts. The genes are TRBV6-2 or TRBV6-3 and TRBJ2-2, with a weak D call TRBD1 (5 bases). The V and J ends lost 2 bases and 3 bases respectively, with 7 bases between them. This CDR3 has 14 residues. Germline lookup yields CDR1 MNHEY and CDR2 SVGEGT. The CDR3: CASSYRGYTGELFF. The CDR3 nucleotides are TGTGCCAGCAGTTACAGGGGATACACCGGGGAGCTGTTTTTT.

This clonotype occurred a few times. The gene calls are TRBV5-4 and TRBJ2-1, with D perhaps matching TRBD1 (6 bases). The CDR3 covers 16 residues. CDR1 and CDR2 from the germline V gene are SGHNT and YYREEE (reference sequence). With 3 bases removed from V and 0 bases from J, the gap between germline ends came to 13 bases. The CDR3 coding sequence is TGTGCCAGCAGCTCCCCACAGGGCAGCTCCTACAATGAGCAGTTCTTC. Protein: CASSSPQGSSYNEQFF.

This clonotype was picked up many times. The chain has TRBV10-3 and TRBJ2-7, with D possibly called TRBD1 or TRBD2 (5 bases each). The CDR3 has 12 residues. Germline-derived CDR1 and CDR2 are ENHRY and SYGVKD. V lost 8 bases, J lost 5 bases, and 13 bases lay in between. The CDR3 bases are TGTGCCATCGGCCCGAGGGGAGACGAGCAGTACTTC. Translating gives CAIGPRGDEQYF.

This clonotype has a count of ten or more. The chain carries TRBV6-5 and TRBJ2-6, with D unresolved. The CDR3 has 16 residues. With 0 bases removed from V and 0 bases from J, the gap between germline ends came to 6 bases. Germline-derived CDR1 and CDR2 are MNHEY and SVGAGI. Written as DNA, the CDR3 is TGTGCCAGCAGTTACTCTGTCTTCTCTGGGGCCAACGTCCTGACTTTC. It is translated as CASSYSVFSGANVLTF.

The chain employs TRBV20-1 and TRBJ1-5; D is unresolved. Deletions cut 3 bases from V and 0 bases from J, with 9 bases between. This CDR3 region has 14 residues. The germline gives CDR1 DFQATT, CDR2 SNEGSKA (reference sequence). CDR3 in amino acids: CSARGSYSNQPQHF. The CDR3 DNA is TGCAGTGCTAGGGGCAGTTATAGCAATCAGCCCCAGCATTTT.

This clonotype was seen repeatedly, ten times or more. The rearrangement links TRBV29-1 to TRBJ2-7, with TRBD1 as a possible D gene (5 bases). From germline, CDR1 is SQVTM and CDR2 ANQGSEA. This CDR3 has 15 residues. Trimming cost V 0 bases and J 4 bases, with 16 bases left between them. The CDR3, as DNA: TGCAGCGTTGAAGATTTTTGGCAGGGTAATTACGAGCAGTACTTC. Amino acid sequence: CSVEDFWQGNYEQYF.

This clonotype appeared many times. This chain connects TRBV12-3 or TRBV12-4 to TRBJ2-2; D may be TRBD2 (6 bases). The CDR3 is made up of 16 amino acids. V lost 7 bases to trimming and J lost 3 bases, with 18 bases between them. CDR3 bases: TGTGCCAGCATTACTCACGGGGGAATAGACACCGGGGAGCTGTTTTTT. Encoded protein: CASITHGGIDTGELFF.

This clonotype was observed at least ten times. V gene TRBV4-1 combines with J gene TRBJ1-1; maybe TRBD1 (6 bases). Trimming shortened V by 4 bases and J by 2 bases, and 14 bases separated the two germline ends. The CDR3 extends over 15 amino acids. Looked up from germline, CDR1 is MGHRA and CDR2 is YSYEKL. The CDR3 bases are TGCGCCAGCAGCCCACAAGACAGGTCAAACACTGAAGCTTTCTTT. This encodes CASSPQDRSNTEAFF.

V is TRBV5-5 and J is TRBJ2-5, with D perhaps TRBD1 or TRBD2 (5 bases each). CDR3 size: 13 residues. Trimming left V 3 bases short and J 1 base short, with 7 bases between. The germline gives CDR1 SGHKS, CDR2 YYEKEE (reference sequence). The CDR3 DNA reads as TGTGCCAGCAGCTGGGGACCCCAAGAGACCCAGTACTTC. Translated: CASSWGPQETQYF.

This clonotype showed up many times. The chain employs TRBV28 and TRBJ2-2; D uncertain. V lost 8 bases and J lost 6, with 4 bases in between. The V gene's germline CDR1 is MDHEN and CDR2 SYDVKM. The CDR3 has 10 residues. This chain's CDR3 is CASLAGELFF. The CDR3 DNA reads TGTGCCAGCCTTGCCGGGGAGCTGTTTTTT. Complete variable domain (other parts from reference TRBV28 and TRBJ2-2): DVKVTQSSRYLVKRTGEKVFLECVQDMDHENMFWYRQDPGLGLRLIYFSYDVKMKEKGDIPEGYSVSREKKERFSLILESASTNQTSMYLCASLAGELFFGEGSRLTVL.

This clonotype was recorded many times. The chain combines TRBV2 with TRBJ2-2; tentative D call: TRBD1 (6 bases). CDR1 and CDR2 from the germline V gene are SNHLY and FYNNEI. V was pared by 5 bases and J by 8 bases, with 15 bases between. The CDR3 runs to 14 residues. The CDR3 reads CASSYDRFSGELFF. CDR3 nucleotide sequence: TGTGCCAGCAGTTACGACAGGTTCTCTGGGGAGCTGTTTTTT. Full variable domain (missing parts from reference TRBV2 and TRBJ2-2): EPEVTQTPSHQVTQMGQEVILRCVPISNHLYFYWYRQILGQKVEFLVSFYNNEISEKSEIFDDQFSVERPDGSNFTLKIRSTKLEDSAMYFCASSYDRFSGELFFGEGSRLTVL.

Many counts were recorded for this clonotype. This chain connects TRBV5-1 to TRBJ1-1; maybe TRBD1 (5 bases). The V and J ends lost 0 bases and 8 bases respectively, with 14 bases between them. The CDR3 runs to 14 residues. Germline V gene sequence: CDR1 SGHRS, CDR2 YFSETQ. CDR3 coding DNA: TGCGCCAGCAGCTTGGAGGGGATTTCCGGGGAAGCTTTCTTT. This encodes CASSLEGISGEAFF.

This clonotype was seen at least ten times. The chain couples TRBV9 to TRBJ2-2, with D possibly matching TRBD2 (6 bases). The CDR3 extends over 15 amino acids. V gave up 2 bases and J gave up 4 bases, with 12 bases separating them. CDR1 is SGDLS and CDR2 is YYNGEE in the germline V gene. The CDR3 sequence: CASSVNGGFTGELFF. The DNA for the CDR3 is TGTGCCAGCAGCGTTAATGGAGGGTTCACCGGGGAGCTGTTTTTT.

The sample holds many counts of this clonotype. This chain connects TRBV7-2 to TRBJ2-5; D is unclear. Germline V gene data show CDR1 as SGHTA and CDR2 as FQGNSA. The CDR3 is made up of 13 amino acids. V lost 3 bases and J 2 bases, leaving 7 bases between the germline ends. The CDR3 bases are TGTGCCAGCAGCTTTAAACAGCAAGAGACCCAGTACTTC. Residues: CASSFKQQETQYF.

This clonotype was seen many times. This chain links TRBV14 with TRBJ2-1, with 9 bases lining up with TRBD2. Unmatched junction bases numbered 8, after V lost 3 bases and J lost 8 bases. CDR3 size: 15 residues. Germline CDR1 and CDR2: SGHDN and FVKESK. CDR3 loop: CASSQSLAGHDEQFF. For the CDR3, the DNA is TGTGCCAGCAGCCAGAGTCTAGCGGGACACGATGAGCAGTTCTTC. Complete variable domain (other parts from reference TRBV14 and TRBJ2-1): EAGVTQFPSHSVIEKGQTVTLRCDPISGHDNLYWYRRVMGKEIKFLLHFVKESKQDESGMPNNRFLAERTGGTYSTLKVQPAELEDSGVYFCASSQSLAGHDEQFFGPGTRLTVL.

This clonotype occurred once. J is TRBJ2-5 and V is TRBV3-1; 11 nucleotides align to TRBD2. This CDR3 comprises 16 residues. J lost 4 bases, V lost 4 bases, and 8 bases had no gene match. The V gene's germline CDR1 is LGHDT and CDR2 YNNKEL (reference sequence). The CDR3 nucleotides are TGTGCCAGCAGCCTCGGGACTAGCGGTGGAGGAGAGACCCAGTACTTC. It encodes CASSLGTSGGGETQYF.

This clonotype was counted between two and nine times. The chain uses TRBV5-1 and TRBJ2-3, with a possible D match to TRBD1 (5 bases). V was cut by 0 bases and J by 1 base, with 9 bases left in between. The CDR3 has 15 residues. Per germline, CDR1 SGHRS and CDR2 YFSETQ. CDR3 sequence reads: CASSLASTGTDTQYF. The CDR3, as DNA: TGCGCCAGCAGCTTGGCCTCGACAGGCACAGATACGCAGTATTTT.

V usage is TRBV20-1 and J usage is TRBJ1-1; 7 nucleotides align to TRBD1. CDR1 and CDR2 (germline): DFQATT, SNEGSKA (reference sequence). V shed 6 bases and J 3 bases; nucleotides not matched to a gene: 10. CDR3 length equals 14 residues. This CDR3 reads CSAGRGGSDTEAFF. The CDR3 DNA is TGCAGTGCGGGACGAGGGGGCAGCGACACTGAAGCTTTCTTT.

This clonotype was counted many times. This chain connects TRBV28 to TRBJ1-1; D is undetermined. Trimming took off 7 bases at V and 6 bases at J, with 15 bases between the two ends. Germline V gene sequence: CDR1 MDHEN, CDR2 SYDVKM. This CDR3 is built from 13 residues. The CDR3 nucleotides are TGTGCCAGCATGGGCAGGCGGGGAGCTGAAGCTTTCTTT. Encoded protein: CASMGRRGAEAFF.

There are many counts of this clonotype. The chain joins TRBV14 to TRBJ2-5; no reliable D call. The length of the CDR3 is 14 residues. V lost 2 bases to trimming and J lost 1 base, with 8 bases between them. Germline V CDR1 and CDR2: SGHDN, FVKESK. The DNA for the CDR3 is TGTGCCAGCAGCCAAAGACCGCGCCAAGAGACCCAGTACTTC. Translating it yields CASSQRPRQETQYF.

This clonotype has ten or more counts. V gene TRBV6-2 or TRBV6-3 combines with J gene TRBJ2-5; D is undetermined. The CDR3 totals 12 residues. V lost 0 bases and J 5 bases, leaving 4 bases between the germline ends. The V gene's germline CDR1 is MNHEY and CDR2 SVGEGT. As DNA, the CDR3 is TGTGCCAGCAGTTACTCGTCGGAGACCCAGTACTTC. Translated, it gives CASSYSSETQYF.

The table lists this clonotype with many counts. The V and J genes are TRBV6-5 and TRBJ2-7; the match to TRBD1 covers 8 bases. There are 13 residues in the CDR3. CDR1 is MNHEY and CDR2 is SVGAGI in the germline V gene. Trimming removed 8 bases from V and 4 bases from J; junction bases left unmatched: 7. The CDR3 is CASRVRQGYEQYF. CDR3 in DNA: TGTGCCAGCCGGGTGAGACAGGGGTACGAGCAGTACTTC.

In this sample, this clonotype turned up many times. The chain joins TRBV7-2 to TRBJ2-1; TRBD2 agrees at 7 bases. Germline V gene sequence: CDR1 SGHTA, CDR2 FQGNSA. The J segment lost 6 bases and the V segment lost 2 bases, leaving 7 bases of the junction unmatched. The CDR3 totals 15 residues. The DNA for the CDR3 is TGTGCCAGCAGCTTAAGGGGAGGGCCTTTCAATGAGCAGTTCTTC. Its protein is CASSLRGGPFNEQFF. Variable domain in full (rest from reference TRBV7-2 and TRBJ2-1): GAGVSQSPSNKVTEKGKDVELRCDPISGHTALYWYRQSLGQGLEFLIYFQGNSAPDKSGLPSDRFSAERTGGSVSTLTIQRTQQEDSAVYLCASSLRGGPFNEQFFGPGTRLTVL.

Ten or more counts support this clonotype. The V call is TRBV20-1, the J call TRBJ2-3; D is unclear. This CDR3 has 11 residues. Germline CDR1 and CDR2: DFQATT and SNEGSKA (reference sequence). Deletions cut 5 bases from V and 6 bases from J, with 9 bases between. CDR3 DNA: TGCAGTGCTCAAAGGGTGGATACGCAGTATTTT. This encodes CSAQRVDTQYF.

This clonotype was counted ten times or more. The chain uses TRBV19 and TRBJ1-2; 7 bases line up with TRBD1. The germline gives CDR1 LNHDA, CDR2 SQIVND (reference sequence). The CDR3 has 13 amino acids. Trimming cost V 5 bases and J 8 bases; bases outside gene matches: 8. The CDR3 region has the DNA TGTGCCAGTAGTTCGACAGGGAGAGAGGGCTACACCTTC. It specifies CASSSTGREGYTF.

In its sample, this clonotype was seen many times. The rearrangement joins TRBV4-2 to TRBJ2-1; 7 bases align to TRBD2. Germline V CDR1 and CDR2: LGHNA, YNFKEQ. This CDR3 has 16 amino acids. After removal of 0 bases from V and 4 bases from J, the junction contained 6 bases not matched to a gene. The CDR3 sequence is CASSQDVGGSYNEQFF. The CDR3 DNA sequence: TGTGCCAGCAGCCAAGATGTGGGGGGGAGTTACAATGAGCAGTTCTTC.

V usage is TRBV20-1 and J usage is TRBJ2-1; D is perhaps TRBD2 (6 bases). Trimming removed 6 bases from V and 7 bases from J, with 22 bases in between. This CDR3 comprises 15 residues. Germline CDR1 is DFQATT and CDR2 is SNEGSKA (reference sequence). The CDR3 protein is CSARKTGVGFNEQFF. The CDR3 DNA reads TGCAGTGCAAGAAAGACGGGAGTAGGTTTTAATGAGCAGTTCTTC.

This clonotype was detected many times. The chain recombines TRBV5-1 with TRBJ1-6; TRBD1 aligns across 9 bases. CDR1 and CDR2 from the germline V gene are SGHRS and YFSETQ. The V segment lost 4 bases and the J segment 10 bases; nucleotides outside the gene matches: 12. The CDR3 consists of 16 residues. The CDR3 nucleotides read TGCGCCAGCAGCCTCACGGGACAGGGTTCCGAATCACCCCTCCACTTT. Amino acid sequence: CASSLTGQGSESPLHF.